The clone carrying this TCR beta chain was observed a single time. CDR1 and CDR2 (germline): SGHVS, FNYEAQ. V gave up 1 base and J gave up 3 bases; unmatched junction bases: 4. CDR3 length: 15 residues. Profiled with immunoSEQ multiplex PCR; TCRdb holds only in-frame clones, not every one. Of about 80,000 clones listed, about 94% are singletons. This record comes from a study of technical replicates of blood from a few donors. The source of this sequence is a human donor in good health. The chain couples TRBV7-6 to TRBJ2-7; 9 positions match TRBD1. Material: T cells isolated from PBMCs. The CDR3 bases are TGTGCCAGCAGCTTAGGTCGGGACAGGGACTACGAGCAGTACTTC. It codes for CASSLGRDRDYEQYF.